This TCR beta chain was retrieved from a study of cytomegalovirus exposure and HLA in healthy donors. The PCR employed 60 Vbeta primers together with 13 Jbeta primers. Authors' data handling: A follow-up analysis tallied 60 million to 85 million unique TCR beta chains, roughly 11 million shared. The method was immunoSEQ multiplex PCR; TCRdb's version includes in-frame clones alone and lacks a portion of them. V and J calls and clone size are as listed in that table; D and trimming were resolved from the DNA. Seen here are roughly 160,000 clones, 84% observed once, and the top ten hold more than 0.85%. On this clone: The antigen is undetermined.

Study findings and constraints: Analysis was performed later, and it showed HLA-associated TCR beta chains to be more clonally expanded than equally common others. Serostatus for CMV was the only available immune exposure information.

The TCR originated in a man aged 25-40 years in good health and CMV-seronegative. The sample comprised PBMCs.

The CDR3 sequence is CASSPSPTGQETQYF. The CDR3 coding sequence is TGTGCCAGCAGCCCATCCCCGACAGGACAAGAGACCCAGTACTTC. The J gene is TRBJ2-5, the V gene TRBV11-2; possible D gene TRBD1, 6 bases. The germline CDR1 and CDR2 sequences are SGHAT and FQNNGV. This CDR3 contains 15 residues. V was cut by 5 bases and J by 2 bases, with 15 bases left in between.